This T cell receptor beta chain was profiled in a study of cytomegalovirus exposure and HLA in healthy donors. As concerns this clone: The antigen remains undetermined.

Germline-derived CDR1 and CDR2 are MNHNS and SASEGT. The CDR3 contains 15 residues. V shed 4 bases and J shed 0 bases, with 12 bases lying between them. The primer mix had 60 Vbeta and 13 Jbeta primers. TCRdb's table, derived via immunoSEQ multiplex PCR, lists solely in-frame clones and lacks some. This table has more than 100,000 clones, around 69% appearing once. Study conclusions and caveats: When a later analysis compared HLA-associated TCR beta chains with equally common others, the HLA-associated chains turned out to be more clonally expanded and to have lower generation probabilities.

The receptor comes from a woman aged 40 to 49 in good health and CMV-seropositive. Sequenced sample: PBMCs. This rearrangement joins TRBV6-1 to TRBJ1-2; D is possibly TRBD1 (5 bases). The CDR3 coding sequence is TGTGCCAGCAGTGGTAGAGACAGAGCTAACTATGGCTACACCTTC. Translation: CASSGRDRANYGYTF.